The clone carrying this T cell receptor (beta chain) was observed a few times. Trimming shortened V by 3 bases and J by 3 bases, and 9 bases separated the two germline ends. The germline gives CDR1 MNHEY, CDR2 SMNVEV (reference sequence). The CDR3 runs 13 residues. Expressed TCRB transcripts got sequenced, as all isolated RNA was reverse transcribed. Roughly 3.5 million reads per sample were averaged for naive, central memory and regulatory samples. Here immunoSEQ multiplex PCR was the method, and the copy in TCRdb shows in-frame clones only, minus some. Among about 620,000 clones listed, 15% to 18% were seen once. These data belong to a study of beta chain features in type 1 diabetes. Study-wide background: Healthy donors and patients had similar age, gender and cell yields.

The authors sorted CD4+ naive, central memory, regulatory and stem cell-like memory cells via CD45RO/CCR7/CD25/CD127/CD95/CD27. Sequencing input: naive CD4+ T cells from blood. The chain is built from TRBV27 and TRBJ2-7; no reliable D call. The sequence was obtained from a man in his late teens or twenties in good health. The CDR3 DNA sequence: TGTGCCAGCAGTTTGCAGCTAGGCTACGAGCAGTACTTC. The encoded protein is CASSLQLGYEQYF.